The sample holds one count of the clone carrying this T cell receptor beta chain. The antigen remains unidentified. Data came from immunoSEQ multiplex PCR; TCRdb stores just in-frame clones and leaves some out. Of 65,000 to 95,000 clones listed, 87% were seen once; the top ten hold 6.2%. CDR1 and CDR2 (germline): SGHTA, FQGNSA. The ends were cut back, 5 bases at V and 6 bases at J, with 21 bases in the middle. This CDR3 contains 16 residues. This entry comes from a study of OX40 agonist ivuxolimab in advanced cancers. Study background: Six ivuxolimab dose levels, 0.01 to 10 mg/kg, were given intravenously every 2 weeks.

The study's findings and limits: What antigens the expanded peripheral T cells recognized was never established.

This chain joins TRBV7-2 and TRBJ2-3, with D possibly called TRBD1 or TRBD2 (7 bases each). The sequenced sample was CD4+ or CD8+ T cells sorted from blood, obtained in a trial of the OX40 agonist ivuxolimab. This receptor was obtained from an adult with an advanced solid tumor such as melanoma, head and neck, liver or kidney cancer. CDR3 loop: CASSHGGTALVDTQYF. The CDR3 nucleotides read TGTGCCAGCAGCCACGGGGGGACAGCTCTCGTGGATACGCAGTATTTT.